The sequence of this TCR beta chain was determined in a study of blood T cell repertoires in COVID-19. Across the whole study: From the United States, Italy and Spain came samples of acute and convalescent COVID-19. PBMCs, B-cell-depleted T cells, or T cells provided the cDNA or gDNA that made up the material.

While infection was still active, Seattle patients were enrolled and then followed longitudinally. This CDR3 region has 15 residues. Germline assignment: CDR1 MNHEY and CDR2 SMNVEV (reference sequence). The V gene lost 0 bases and the J gene lost 5 bases, with 13 bases spanning the gap. Authors' analysis steps: Cell counts per sample came from amplifying reference gene primers. Profiling relied on immunoSEQ multiplex PCR, and the TCRdb table lists in-frame clones only, not all of them. V and J calls and clone size are those listed in that table; D and trimming were worked out from the DNA. The sample has under 250,000 clones, about 83% seen once.

Sequences were obtained from peripheral blood. The receptor was isolated from a woman over 75 with COVID-19, enrolled during active disease. The V and J genes are TRBV27 and TRBJ2-5, with a weak D call TRBD2 (5 bases). The CDR3 loop is CASSLSFDPGETQYF. As DNA, the CDR3 is TGTGCCAGCAGTTTATCTTTTGATCCGGGGGAGACCCAGTACTTC.